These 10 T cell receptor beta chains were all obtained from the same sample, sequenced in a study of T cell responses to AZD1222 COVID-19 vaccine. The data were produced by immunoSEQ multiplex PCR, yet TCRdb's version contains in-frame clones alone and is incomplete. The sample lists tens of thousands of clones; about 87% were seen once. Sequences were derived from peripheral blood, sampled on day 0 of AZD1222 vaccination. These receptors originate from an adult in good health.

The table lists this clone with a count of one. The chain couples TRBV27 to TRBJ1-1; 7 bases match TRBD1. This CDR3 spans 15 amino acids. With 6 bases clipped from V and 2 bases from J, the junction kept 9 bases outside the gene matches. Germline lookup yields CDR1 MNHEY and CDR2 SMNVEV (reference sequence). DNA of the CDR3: TGTGCCAGCAGGCGACAGGGTGGTCTAAACACTGAAGCTTTCTTT. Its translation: CASRRQGGLNTEAFF.

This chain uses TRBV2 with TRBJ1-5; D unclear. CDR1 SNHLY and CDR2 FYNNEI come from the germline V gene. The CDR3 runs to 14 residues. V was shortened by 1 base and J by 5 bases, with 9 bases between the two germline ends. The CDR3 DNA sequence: TGTGCCAGCAGTGAAGTACGGGAATATCAGCCCCAGCATTTT. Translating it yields CASSEVREYQPQHF.

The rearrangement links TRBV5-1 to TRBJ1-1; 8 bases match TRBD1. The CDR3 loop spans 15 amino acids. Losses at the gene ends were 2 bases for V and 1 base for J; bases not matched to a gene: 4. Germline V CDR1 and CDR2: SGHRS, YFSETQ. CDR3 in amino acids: CASSFGGTGNTEAFF. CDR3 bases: TGCGCCAGCAGCTTCGGGGGGACAGGGAACACTGAAGCTTTCTTT.

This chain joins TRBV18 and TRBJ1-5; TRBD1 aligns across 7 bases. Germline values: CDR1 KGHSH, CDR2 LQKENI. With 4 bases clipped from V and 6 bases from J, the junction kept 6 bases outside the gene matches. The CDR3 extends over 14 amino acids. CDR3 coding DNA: TGTGCCAGCTCACTAGAGGGGGCGACTCAGCCCCAGCATTTT. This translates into CASSLEGATQPQHF.

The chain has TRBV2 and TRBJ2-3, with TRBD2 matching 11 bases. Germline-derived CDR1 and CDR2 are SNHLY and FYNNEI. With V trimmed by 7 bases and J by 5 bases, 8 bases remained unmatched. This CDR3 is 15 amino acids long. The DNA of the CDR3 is TGTGCCAGCAACGGTGGTAGCGGGGGGGGAGATACGCAGTATTTT. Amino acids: CASNGGSGGGDTQYF.

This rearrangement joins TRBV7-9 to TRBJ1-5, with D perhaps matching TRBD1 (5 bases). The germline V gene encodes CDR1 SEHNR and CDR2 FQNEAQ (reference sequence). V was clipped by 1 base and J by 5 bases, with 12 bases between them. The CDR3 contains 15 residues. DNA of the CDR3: TGTGCCAGCAGCTTAGGGGGGAAGTTGGATCAGCCCCAGCATTTT. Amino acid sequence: CASSLGGKLDQPQHF.

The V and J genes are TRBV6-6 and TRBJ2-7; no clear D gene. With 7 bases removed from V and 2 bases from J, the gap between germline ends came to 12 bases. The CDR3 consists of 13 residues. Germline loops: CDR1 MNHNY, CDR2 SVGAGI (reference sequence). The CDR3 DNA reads TGTGCCAGCATGGCAAATCGCCCCTACGAGCAGTACTTC. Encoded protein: CASMANRPYEQYF.

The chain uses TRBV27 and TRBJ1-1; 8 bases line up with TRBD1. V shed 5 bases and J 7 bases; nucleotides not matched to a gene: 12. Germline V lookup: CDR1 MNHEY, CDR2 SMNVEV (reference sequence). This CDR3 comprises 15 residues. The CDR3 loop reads CASSPFPAGGGEAFF. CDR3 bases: TGTGCCAGCAGTCCCTTCCCCGCAGGGGGCGGTGAAGCTTTCTTT.

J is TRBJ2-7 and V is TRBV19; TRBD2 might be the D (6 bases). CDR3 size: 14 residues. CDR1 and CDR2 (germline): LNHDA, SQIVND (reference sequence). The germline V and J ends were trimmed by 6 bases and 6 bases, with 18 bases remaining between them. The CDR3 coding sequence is TGTGCCAGTAGCCAGACCCGCGGGGCTTCCGAGCAGTACTTC. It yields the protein CASSQTRGASEQYF.

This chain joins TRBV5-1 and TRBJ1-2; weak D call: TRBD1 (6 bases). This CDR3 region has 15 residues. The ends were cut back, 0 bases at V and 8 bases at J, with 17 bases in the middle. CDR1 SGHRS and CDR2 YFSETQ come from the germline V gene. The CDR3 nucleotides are TGCGCCAGCAGCTTGGGGGACACCAACTATGTCGGCTACACCTTC. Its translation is CASSLGDTNYVGYTF. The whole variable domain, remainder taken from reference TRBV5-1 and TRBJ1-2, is KAGVTQTPRYLIKTRGQQVTLSCSPISGHRSVSWYQQTPGQGLQFLFEYFSETQRNKGNFPGRFSGRQFSNSRSEMNVSTLELGDSALYLCASSLGDTNYVGYTFGSGTRLTVV.